One sample yielded the 2 T cell receptor beta chains listed below, sequenced in a study of cytomegalovirus exposure and HLA in healthy donors. Vbeta (60) and Jbeta (13) primers were used in the PCR. Some clones are missing from TCRdb's copy, which holds only in-frame ones; the method was immunoSEQ multiplex PCR. The table lists 100,000 to 150,000 clones, less than 80% of them singletons. The sequencing sample was made of PBMCs. These receptors came from a man aged 40-55 years in good health and CMV-seropositive.

The chain combines TRBV10-3 with TRBJ2-2, with D perhaps matching TRBD1 (5 bases). Trimming shortened V by 0 bases and J by 7 bases, and 15 bases separated the two germline ends. Germline lookup yields CDR1 ENHRY and CDR2 SYGVKD. CDR3 length equals 16 residues. The CDR3 nucleotides are TGTGCCATCAGTGAGTCATTACGGGTCCAGGGCGGGGAGCTGTTTTTT. Its protein product is CAISESLRVQGGELFF.

The J gene is TRBJ1-5, the V gene TRBV30; D gene uncertain. Germline V CDR1 and CDR2: GTSNPN, SVGIG (reference sequence). The V and J ends lost 3 bases and 4 bases respectively, with 7 bases between them. This CDR3 has 12 residues. The CDR3 sequence: CAWSDSNQPQHF. CDR3 nucleotide sequence: TGTGCCTGGAGCGATAGTAATCAGCCCCAGCATTTT.